Shown below are 25 T cell receptor beta chains from a single sample sequenced in a study of T cell changes during pregnancy in multiple sclerosis. Sequencing used immunoSEQ multiplex PCR; TCRdb keeps in-frame clones, though not all of them. Among nearly 40,000 clones listed, around 90% were seen once. The sequences come from CD4+ T cells from peripheral blood mononuclear cells, collected in the third trimester of pregnancy. These receptors were obtained from a female donor with multiple sclerosis, enrolled in a pregnancy study.

The chain uses TRBV5-1 and TRBJ2-1, with D hard to call. Trimming took 2 bases from V and 0 from J, leaving 9 bases between them. Germline CDR1 reads SGHRS; CDR2 reads YFSETQ. The length of the CDR3 is 15 residues. The CDR3, as DNA: TGCGCCAGCAGCTTTGGCATCTCCTCCTACAATGAGCAGTTCTTC. Its protein product is CASSFGISSYNEQFF.

V usage is TRBV12-5 and J usage is TRBJ1-1, with D unclear. CDR1 and CDR2 (germline): LGHNT, FRNRAP. Trimming removed 1 base at V and 0 bases at J, with 6 bases between. The CDR3 sequence is 14 residues long. This CDR3 reads CASGLGQMNTEAFF. The CDR3 DNA is TGTGCTAGTGGTTTGGGACAAATGAACACTGAAGCTTTCTTT.

This sequence joins TRBV28 and TRBJ2-5, with a tentative D call TRBD1 (7 bases). There are 14 residues in the CDR3. Trimming took off 2 bases at V and 2 bases at J, with 9 bases between the two ends. CDR1 MDHEN and CDR2 SYDVKM come from the germline V gene. CDR3 in DNA: TGTGCCAGCAGTTTAGCGGGACAGCAAGAGACCCAGTACTTC. Residues: CASSLAGQQETQYF. The whole variable domain, remainder taken from reference TRBV28 and TRBJ2-5, is DVKVTQSSRYLVKRTGEKVFLECVQDMDHENMFWYRQDPGLGLRLIYFSYDVKMKEKGDIPEGYSVSREKKERFSLILESASTNQTSMYLCASSLAGQQETQYFGPGTRLLVL.

The chain links TRBV10-3 to TRBJ2-5; 7 bases are a match to TRBD2. The J call is doubtful: the DNA matches TRBJ2-7 better. The CDR3 covers 15 residues. Germline assignment: CDR1 ENHRY and CDR2 SYGVKD. CDR3 in amino acids: CAISPPGGSDYEQYF. For the CDR3, the DNA is TGTGCCATCAGCCCCCCGGGAGGATCCGATTACGAGCAGTACTTC.

This clone was observed a handful of times. The chain links TRBV5-1 to TRBJ1-4, with D tentatively TRBD1 (6 bases). Germline V gene lookup returns CDR1 SGHRS and CDR2 YFSETQ. The CDR3 contains 14 residues. Trimming left V 0 bases short and J 7 bases short, with 10 bases between. The CDR3 sequence: CASSLDRATEKLFF. The CDR3 nucleotides are TGCGCCAGCAGCTTGGACAGGGCGACTGAAAAACTGTTTTTT.

The V and J genes are TRBV19 and TRBJ1-5, with 9 bases aligning to TRBD1. V lost 1 base, J lost 2 bases, and 3 bases stayed unmatched. This CDR3 is built from 16 residues. From germline, CDR1 is LNHDA and CDR2 SQIVND (reference sequence). CDR3 nucleotides: TGTGCCAGTAGTATAGTGCGGGACAGGGGCAATCAGCCCCAGCATTTT. This codes for CASSIVRDRGNQPQHF.

This rearrangement joins TRBV7-2 to TRBJ1-1, with 9 positions matching TRBD1. This CDR3 region has 17 residues. The V and J ends lost 5 bases and 3 bases, in that order; junction bases with no gene match: 13. Germline-derived CDR1 and CDR2 are SGHTA and FQGNSA. CDR3: CASSTLTGTGFYTEAFF. The CDR3 DNA reads as TGTGCCAGCAGCACCCTGACCGGGACAGGGTTTTACACTGAAGCTTTCTTT. The full variable domain, completed using reference TRBV7-2 and TRBJ1-1, is GAGVSQSPSNKVTEKGKDVELRCDPISGHTALYWYRQSLGQGLEFLIYFQGNSAPDKSGLPSDRFSAERTGGSVSTLTIQRTQQEDSAVYLCASSTLTGTGFYTEAFFGQGTRLTVV.

The V gene is TRBV19, the J gene TRBJ2-1; D gene ambiguous. The V gene's germline CDR1 is LNHDA and CDR2 SQIVND (reference sequence). Trimming took off 4 bases at V and 8 bases at J, with 6 bases between the two ends. The CDR3 is 11 residues long. CDR3 DNA: TGTGCCAGTAGTAAATATCATGAGCAGTTCTTC. This translates into CASSKYHEQFF.

The chain couples TRBV28 to TRBJ2-2; 11 bases are shared with TRBD2. This CDR3 region has 19 residues. CDR1 and CDR2 from the germline V gene are MDHEN and SYDVKM. J gave up 8 bases and V 3 bases, and 17 bases lay outside the gene matches. CDR3: CASSLSSPTSGRFGGELFF. The CDR3 nucleotides read TGTGCCAGCAGTTTGTCTTCCCCCACTAGCGGGAGATTTGGTGGGGAGCTGTTTTTT.

V usage is TRBV2 and J usage is TRBJ2-2; TRBD2 aligns across 8 bases. Germline CDR1 and CDR2: SNHLY and FYNNEI. V dropped 8 bases and J dropped 5; count of bases not matched to a gene: 10. The CDR3 spans 15 residues. The CDR3 DNA sequence: TGTGCCAGCCGCAAACTAGCGGTAGAAACCGGGGAGCTGTTTTTT. As protein: CASRKLAVETGELFF. The entire variable domain, with the rest obtained from reference TRBV2 and TRBJ2-2, is as follows: EPEVTQTPSHQVTQMGQEVILRCVPISNHLYFYWYRQILGQKVEFLVSFYNNEISEKSEIFDDQFSVERPDGSNFTLKIRSTKLEDSAMYFCASRKLAVETGELFFGEGSRLTVL.

Only a few counts were recorded for this clone. This chain joins TRBV6-6 and TRBJ2-1; D is possibly TRBD2 (6 bases). From germline, CDR1 is MNHNY and CDR2 SVGAGI (reference sequence). This CDR3 is built from 14 residues. The V end was cut by 4 bases, the J end by 9 bases, with 16 bases between. The CDR3 protein is CASSSALPGGEQFF. As DNA, the CDR3 is TGTGCCAGCAGTTCTGCCCTCCCCGGGGGTGAGCAGTTCTTC.

The CDR3 DNA is TGCGCCAGCAGTTTACGACTGGTAGCGGTACTTAATGAGCAGTTCTTC. Translated: CASSLRLVAVLNEQFF. V and J are TRBV5-1 and TRBJ2-1; D may be TRBD2 (6 bases). The CDR3 totals 16 residues. V was pared by 5 bases and J by 7 bases, with 22 bases between. Germline CDR1 reads SGHRS; CDR2 reads YFSETQ.

V is TRBV6-5 and J is TRBJ1-1; TRBD1 matches 9 bases. The CDR3 consists of 14 residues. The V gene end was trimmed by 7 bases and the J gene end by 7 bases; junction bases not matched to a gene: 10. Germline CDR1 MNHEY, CDR2 SVGAGI. Written as DNA, the CDR3 is TGTGCCAGCAACGACCGGGACAGGGAGTTTGAAGCTTTCTTT. Translating gives CASNDRDREFEAFF.

This clone has only a few counts. This chain joins TRBV6-1 and TRBJ2-1; 12 positions match TRBD2. Germline CDR1 is MNHNS and CDR2 is SASEGT. This CDR3 region has 15 residues. Losses at the gene ends were 5 bases for V and 7 bases for J; bases not matched to a gene: 6. CDR3 in amino acids: CASSPLAGGTNEQFF. CDR3 DNA sequence: TGTGCCAGCAGTCCCCTAGCGGGAGGGACGAATGAGCAGTTCTTC.

CDR3 residues: CASSLLGQGLYGYTF. In nucleotides, the CDR3 is TGTGCCAGCAGTTTATTGGGACAGGGCCTCTATGGCTACACCTTC. V is TRBV28 and J is TRBJ1-2, with TRBD1 matching 9 bases. V trimming: 1 base; J trimming: 4 bases; junction bases outside the gene matches: 4. This CDR3 is 15 amino acids long. Germline lookup yields CDR1 MDHEN and CDR2 SYDVKM.

This chain joins TRBV5-6 and TRBJ1-2; TRBD1 aligns across 7 bases. The ends lost 4 bases at V and 8 bases at J; junction bases unmatched: 8. Germline CDR1 is SGHDT and CDR2 is YYEEEE. CDR3 length: 13 amino acids. The CDR3: CASSARQGGGYTF. CDR3 DNA sequence: TGTGCCAGCAGCGCGAGACAGGGAGGAGGCTACACCTTC.

The chain uses TRBV30 and TRBJ2-3, with 8 bases fitting TRBD2. The CDR3 runs to 15 residues. The germline V gene has CDR1 GTSNPN and CDR2 SVGIG (reference sequence). The J segment lost 1 base and the V segment lost 0 bases, leaving 3 bases of the junction unmatched. CDR3 protein: CAWSVAGAGTDTQYF. The DNA for the CDR3 is TGTGCCTGGAGTGTAGCGGGAGCTGGCACAGATACGCAGTATTTT. The variable domain in full, with the rest retrieved from reference TRBV30 and TRBJ2-3, is SQTIHQWPATLVQPVGSPLSLECTVEGTSNPNLYWYRQAAGRGLQLLFYSVGIGQISSEVPQNLSASRPQDRQFILSSKKLLLSDSGFYLCAWSVAGAGTDTQYFGPGTRLTVL.

V and J are TRBV6-6 and TRBJ2-7, with 10 bases fitting TRBD1. V dropped 4 bases and J dropped 7; count of bases not matched to a gene: 10. CDR1 and CDR2 (germline): MNHNY, SVGAGI (reference sequence). The length of the CDR3 is 15 residues. The CDR3 coding sequence is TGTGCCAGCAGTTTCTCTGACAGGGGGCGAGTTGAGCAGTACTTC. Translation: CASSFSDRGRVEQYF.

The V gene is TRBV5-4, the J gene TRBJ1-2; no definite D call. The V gene's germline CDR1 is SGHNT and CDR2 YYREEE (reference sequence). CDR3 length: 14 residues. Trimming removed 4 bases at V and 0 bases at J, with 10 bases between. The CDR3 coding sequence is TGTGCCAGCAGCCCGGGATTAACTAACTATGGCTACACCTTC. As protein: CASSPGLTNYGYTF. The variable domain in full, with the rest retrieved from reference TRBV5-4 and TRBJ1-2, is ETGVTQSPTHLIKTRGQQVTLRCSSQSGHNTVSWYQQALGQGPQFIFQYYREEENGRGNFPPRFSGLQFPNYSSELNVNALELDDSALYLCASSPGLTNYGYTFGSGTRLTVV.

The chain employs TRBV11-3 and TRBJ2-1; unclear D gene. This CDR3 region has 15 residues. V lost 5 bases to trimming and J lost 0 bases, with 11 bases between them. The germline V gene encodes CDR1 SGHNT and CDR2 YENEEA. CDR3 sequence reads: CASSQTVSSYNEQFF. Written as DNA, the CDR3 is TGTGCCAGCAGCCAAACGGTAAGCTCCTACAATGAGCAGTTCTTC.

The gene calls are TRBV28 and TRBJ1-5; D is unresolved. CDR3 size: 15 residues. Germline CDR1 is MDHEN and CDR2 is SYDVKM. Trimming removed 6 bases at V and 3 bases at J, with 15 bases between. CDR3 amino acids: CASSGGDGVNQPQHF. CDR3 bases: TGTGCCAGCAGCGGCGGCGACGGGGTCAATCAGCCCCAGCATTTT.

The chain links TRBV5-1 to TRBJ1-4; 11 bases map to TRBD1. J was trimmed by 7 bases and V by 2 bases; bases with no gene match: 10. The CDR3 covers 17 residues. Germline CDR1 reads SGHRS; CDR2 reads YFSETQ. CDR3 in amino acids: CASSFRTGGDRGEKLFF. DNA for the CDR3: TGCGCCAGCAGCTTTCGGACAGGGGGCGATCGGGGTGAAAAACTGTTTTTT.

The chain links TRBV30 to TRBJ1-1, with 7 bases matching TRBD1. The CDR3 contains 12 residues. Unmatched junction bases numbered 9, after V lost 8 bases and J lost 6 bases. Germline values: CDR1 GTSNPN, CDR2 SVGIG (reference sequence). CDR3 sequence: CAGDRELAEAFF. Here the CDR3 DNA reads TGTGCCGGAGACAGGGAGTTAGCTGAAGCTTTCTTT. The variable domain in full, with the rest retrieved from reference TRBV30 and TRBJ1-1, is SQTIHQWPATLVQPVGSPLSLECTVEGTSNPNLYWYRQAAGRGLQLLFYSVGIGQISSEVPQNLSASRPQDRQFILSSKKLLLSDSGFYLCAGDRELAEAFFGQGTRLTVV.

The gene calls are TRBV7-9 and TRBJ2-1, with unresolved D. Germline loops: CDR1 SEHNR, CDR2 FQNEAQ (reference sequence). CDR3 length: 14 residues. The V end was cut by 10 bases, the J end by 0 bases, with 13 bases between. The DNA of the CDR3 is TGTGCCACCCCACGCGGTTCCTCCTACAATGAGCAGTTCTTC. The encoded protein is CATPRGSSYNEQFF.

The chain employs TRBV2 and TRBJ2-7; D is undetermined. The CDR3 is 12 residues long. V shed 8 bases and J shed 2 bases, with 10 bases lying between them. Per germline, CDR1 SNHLY and CDR2 FYNNEI. DNA for the CDR3: TGTGCCAGCCACGGAGAACCCTACGAGCAGTACTTC. It is translated as CASHGEPYEQYF.